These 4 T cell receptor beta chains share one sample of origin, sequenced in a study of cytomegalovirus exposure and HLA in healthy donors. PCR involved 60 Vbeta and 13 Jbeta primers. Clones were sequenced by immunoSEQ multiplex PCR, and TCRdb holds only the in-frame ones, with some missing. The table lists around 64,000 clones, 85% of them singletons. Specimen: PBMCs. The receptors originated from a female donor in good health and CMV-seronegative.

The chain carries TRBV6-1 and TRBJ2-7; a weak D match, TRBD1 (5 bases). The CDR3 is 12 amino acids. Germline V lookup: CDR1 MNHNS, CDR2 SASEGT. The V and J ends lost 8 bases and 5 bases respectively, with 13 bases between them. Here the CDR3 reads CASGRDGNEQYF. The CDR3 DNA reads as TGTGCCAGCGGCAGGGATGGGAACGAGCAGTACTTC.

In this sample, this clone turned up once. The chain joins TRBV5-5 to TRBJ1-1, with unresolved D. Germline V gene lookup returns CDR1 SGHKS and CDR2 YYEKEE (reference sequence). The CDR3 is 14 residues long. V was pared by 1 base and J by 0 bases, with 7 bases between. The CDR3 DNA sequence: TGTGCCAGCAGCTTGCGGAGCATGAACACTGAAGCTTTCTTT. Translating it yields CASSLRSMNTEAFF.

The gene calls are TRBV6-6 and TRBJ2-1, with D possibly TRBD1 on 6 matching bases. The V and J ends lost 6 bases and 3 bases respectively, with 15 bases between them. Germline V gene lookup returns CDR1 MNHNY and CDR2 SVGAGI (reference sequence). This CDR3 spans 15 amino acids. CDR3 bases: TGTGCCAGCAGCCCAGAGACAGGTGGCTACAATGAGCAGTTCTTC. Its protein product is CASSPETGGYNEQFF.

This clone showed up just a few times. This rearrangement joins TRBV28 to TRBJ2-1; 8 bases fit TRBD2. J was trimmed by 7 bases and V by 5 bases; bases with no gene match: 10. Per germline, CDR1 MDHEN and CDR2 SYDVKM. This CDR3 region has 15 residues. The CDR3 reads CASSPRGSGTNEQFF. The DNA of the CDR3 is TGTGCCAGCAGTCCCAGGGGTAGCGGGACGAATGAGCAGTTCTTC.